This T cell receptor beta chain originates from a study of CXCR3-negative and CXCR3-positive naive CD8 T cells. Study-level points and caveats: The study found CXCR3 expression partially decreased after cryopreservation and ran most assays on fresh PBMCs. Both naive subsets showed comparably high diversity, and memory CD8+ cells showed much lower diversity. CXCR3-positive naive cells carried more hydrophobic TRB CDR3s than CXCR3-negative ones. Comparison of naive CXCR3-negative and CXCR3-positive cells revealed similar TRBV-TRBJ usage, while memory cells differed.

Naive CD8+ T cells were CD45RO-CCR7+CD27+CD95-. The CDR3 runs 15 residues. Preparation of TRB cDNA libraries relied on 5' RACE carrying UMI labels. TCRdb re-called the 5' RACE reads; one entry per CDR3 protein, DNA not given. This sample contains 130,000 to 150,000 distinct CDR3 sequences. As concerns this clonotype: The antigen is unknown.

V usage is TRBV12-3 or TRBV12-4 and J usage is TRBJ1-1; TCRdb calls TRBD1, which cannot be checked without DNA. Sequencing was carried out using naive CXCR3+ CD8+ T cells from blood. Indicated subset: CD45RO-CCR7+CD27+CD95- naive CD8+ T cells expressing CXCR3 (TNR3+). The receptor comes from a human donor in good health. Some clones in this sample may be carry-over from other donors' samples. CDR3: CASSSSGQDTLRAFF.